This T cell receptor beta chain stems from a study of shared clonotypes between healthy human individuals. About the research overall: The cohort comprised a couple of women and a few men. Their ages spanned 18 to 49 years. Study observations and caveats: When compared with the clonotypes that were shared by all four sorted-subset donors, the non-shared clonotypes turned out to have lower generation probabilities.

V lost 0 bases and J lost 0, with 3 bases in between. Germline loops: CDR1 SGHTA, CDR2 FQGNSA. The CDR3 runs 13 residues. Researchers ran the assay at a deep level. The data were produced by immunoSEQ multiplex PCR, yet TCRdb's version contains in-frame clones alone and is incomplete. The top ten clones hold approximately 0.52% of a sample with about 1 million clones, around 82% of them seen once. The study drew its donors from healthy HIV-negative adults without recent acute infections or vaccinations. Comments on this clone: The antigen remains undetermined. This likely came from a read error, as a far larger clone is one base away.

Sequencing was performed on memory CD4+ T cells from PBMCs. Subset: CD45RA-negative fraction. The rearrangement uses TRBV7-2 and TRBJ2-7; D is unclear. The TCR originated in a man between 18 and 29 years old in good health. Some clones in this sample may be carry-over from other donors' samples. CDR3 sequence reads: CASSLASSYEQYF. The CDR3 nucleotides are TGTGCCAGCAGCTTAGCCAGCTCCTACGAGCAGTACTTC.